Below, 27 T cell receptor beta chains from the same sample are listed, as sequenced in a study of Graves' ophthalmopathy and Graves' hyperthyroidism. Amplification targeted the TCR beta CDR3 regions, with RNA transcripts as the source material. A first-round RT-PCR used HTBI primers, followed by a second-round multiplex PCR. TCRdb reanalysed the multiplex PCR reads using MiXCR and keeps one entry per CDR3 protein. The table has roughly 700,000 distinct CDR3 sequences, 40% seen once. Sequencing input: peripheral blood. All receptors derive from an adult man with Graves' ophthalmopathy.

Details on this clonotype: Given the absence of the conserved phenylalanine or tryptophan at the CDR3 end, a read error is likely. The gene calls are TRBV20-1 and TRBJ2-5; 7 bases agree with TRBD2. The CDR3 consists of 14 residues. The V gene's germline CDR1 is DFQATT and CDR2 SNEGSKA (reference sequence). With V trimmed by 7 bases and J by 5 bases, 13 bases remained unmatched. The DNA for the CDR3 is TGCAGTGGTCAGCTAACGGGAGGTGGTGAGACCCAGTACGTC. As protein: CSGQLTGGGETQYV.

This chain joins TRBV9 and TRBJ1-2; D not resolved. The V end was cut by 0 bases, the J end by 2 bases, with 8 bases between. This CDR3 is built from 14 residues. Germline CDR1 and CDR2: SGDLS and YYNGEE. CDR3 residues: CASSVEEANYGYTF. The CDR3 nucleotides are TGTGCCAGCAGCGTAGAAGAGGCCAACTATGGCTACACCTTC.

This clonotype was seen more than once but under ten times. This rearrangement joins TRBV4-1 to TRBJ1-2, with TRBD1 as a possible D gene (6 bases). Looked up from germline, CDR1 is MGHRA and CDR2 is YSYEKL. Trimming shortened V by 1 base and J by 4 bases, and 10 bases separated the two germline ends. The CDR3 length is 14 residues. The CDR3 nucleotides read TGCGCCAGCAGCCAAGTCGGGGGGCCCTATGGCTACACCTTC. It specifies CASSQVGGPYGYTF.

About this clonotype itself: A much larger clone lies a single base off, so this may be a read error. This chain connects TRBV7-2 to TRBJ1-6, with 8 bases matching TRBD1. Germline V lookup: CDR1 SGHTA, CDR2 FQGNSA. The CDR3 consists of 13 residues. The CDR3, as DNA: TGTGTCAGCAGCGCGTACAGGGGGACACCCCTCCACTTT. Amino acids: CVSSAYRGTPLHF.

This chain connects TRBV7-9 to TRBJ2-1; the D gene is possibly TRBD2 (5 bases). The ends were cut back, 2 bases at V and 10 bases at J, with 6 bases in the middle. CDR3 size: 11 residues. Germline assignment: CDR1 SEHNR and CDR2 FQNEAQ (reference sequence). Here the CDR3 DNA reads TGTGCCAGCAGCTTAAGGGAGGAGCAGTTCTTC. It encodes CASSLREEQFF.

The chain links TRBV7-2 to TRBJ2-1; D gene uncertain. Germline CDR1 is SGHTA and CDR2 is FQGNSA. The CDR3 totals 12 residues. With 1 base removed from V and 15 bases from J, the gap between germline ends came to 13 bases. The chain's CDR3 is CASSLGRSQMFF. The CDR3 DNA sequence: TGTGCCAGCAGCTTAGGACGCTCCCAAATGTTCTTC.

The DNA for the CDR3 is TGCAGCGTCATTGTCCAGGGTGGAAGCACAGATACGCAGTATTTT. Protein: CSVIVQGGSTDTQYF. The J gene is TRBJ2-3, the V gene TRBV29-1, with D possibly being TRBD1 (5 bases). The V gene lost 6 bases and the J gene lost 0 bases, with 16 bases spanning the gap. The germline V gene has CDR1 SQVTM and CDR2 ANQGSEA. The CDR3 has 15 residues.

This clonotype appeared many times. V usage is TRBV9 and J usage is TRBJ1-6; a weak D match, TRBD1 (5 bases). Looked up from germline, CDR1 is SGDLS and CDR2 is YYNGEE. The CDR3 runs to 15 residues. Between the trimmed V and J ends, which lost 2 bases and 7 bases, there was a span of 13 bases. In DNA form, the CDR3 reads TGTGCCAGCAGCGTTTTGGGGCAGGGAAATTCACCCCTCCACTTT. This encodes CASSVLGQGNSPLHF. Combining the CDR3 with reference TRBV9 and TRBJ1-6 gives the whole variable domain DSGVTQTPKHLITATGQRVTLRCSPRSGDLSVYWYQQSLDQGLQFLIQYYNGEERAKGNILERFSAQQFPDLHSELNLSSLELGDSALYFCASSVLGQGNSPLHFGNGTRLTVT.

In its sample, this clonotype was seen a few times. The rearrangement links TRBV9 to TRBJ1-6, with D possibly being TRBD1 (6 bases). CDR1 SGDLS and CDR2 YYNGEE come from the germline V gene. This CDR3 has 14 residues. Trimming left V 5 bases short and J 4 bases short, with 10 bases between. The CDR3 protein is CASRRGKYNSPLHF. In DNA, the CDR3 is TGTGCCAGCAGGAGGGGGAAGTATAATTCACCCCTCCACTTT.

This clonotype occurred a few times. The CDR3 DNA follows: TGTGCCAGCAGGGCCCAGGGGGGCTCTGGAAACACCATATATTTT. Protein product: CASRAQGGSGNTIYF. The chain has TRBV10-3 and TRBJ1-3; 7 bases match TRBD1. CDR3 length: 15 amino acids. After removal of 10 bases from V and 0 bases from J, the junction contained 9 bases not matched to a gene. Germline CDR1 reads ENHRY; CDR2 reads SYGVKD.

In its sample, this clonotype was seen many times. CDR3 nucleotide sequence: TGTGCCAGCAGCTTCACATCGCGGGACAGCGAGTTTGGAGGGGCCAACGTCCTGACTTTC. The encoded protein is CASSFTSRDSEFGGANVLTF. This chain links TRBV7-2 with TRBJ2-6; D perhaps matches TRBD1 (7 bases). Germline CDR1 reads SGHTA; CDR2 reads FQGNSA. The CDR3 is 20 residues long. Trimming shortened V by 3 bases and J by 4 bases, and 25 bases separated the two germline ends.

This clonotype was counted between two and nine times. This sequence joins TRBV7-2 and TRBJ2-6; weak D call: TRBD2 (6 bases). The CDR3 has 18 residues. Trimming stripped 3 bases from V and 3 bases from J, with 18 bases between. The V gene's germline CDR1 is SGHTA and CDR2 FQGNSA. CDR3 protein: CASSLAIGGQSGANVLTF. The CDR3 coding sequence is TGTGCCAGCAGCTTGGCGATAGGAGGGCAGAGTGGGGCCAACGTCCTGACTTTC. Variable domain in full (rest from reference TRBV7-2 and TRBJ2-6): GAGVSQSPSNKVTEKGKDVELRCDPISGHTALYWYRQSLGQGLEFLIYFQGNSAPDKSGLPSDRFSAERTGGSVSTLTIQRTQQEDSAVYLCASSLAIGGQSGANVLTFGAGSRLTVL.

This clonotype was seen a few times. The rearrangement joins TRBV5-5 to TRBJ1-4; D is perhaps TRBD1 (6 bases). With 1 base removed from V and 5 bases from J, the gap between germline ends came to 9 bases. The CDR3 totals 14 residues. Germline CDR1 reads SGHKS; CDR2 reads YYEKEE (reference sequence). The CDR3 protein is CASSLIGTNEKLFF. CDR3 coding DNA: TGTGCCAGCAGCTTGATTGGGACAAATGAAAAACTGTTTTTT.

For the CDR3, the DNA is TGTGCCAGCAGTACCCGAGCGAGACTATCGAACGAGCAGTACTTC. It codes for CASSTRARLSNEQYF. This chain links TRBV2 with TRBJ2-7; D might be TRBD2 (5 bases). The CDR3 runs 15 residues. V was trimmed by 5 bases and J by 5 bases, leaving 19 bases between them. CDR1 SNHLY and CDR2 FYNNEI come from the germline V gene.

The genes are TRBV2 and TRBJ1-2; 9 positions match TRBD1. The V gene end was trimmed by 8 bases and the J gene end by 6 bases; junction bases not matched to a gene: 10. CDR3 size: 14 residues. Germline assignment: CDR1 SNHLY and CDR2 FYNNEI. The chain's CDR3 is CASQDRGTYNGYTF. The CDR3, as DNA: TGTGCCAGCCAGGACAGGGGCACCTACAATGGCTACACCTTC.

CDR3 region: CASSQVTGQPNEKLFF. As DNA, the CDR3 is TGTGCCAGCAGCCAAGTTACGGGACAGCCTAATGAAAAACTGTTTTTT. This chain connects TRBV11-2 to TRBJ1-4; 7 nucleotides agree with TRBD1. Losses at the gene ends were 5 bases for V and 3 bases for J; bases not matched to a gene: 9. Germline CDR1 SGHAT, CDR2 FQNNGV. This CDR3 has 16 residues. Full variable domain (rest looked up from reference TRBV11-2 and TRBJ1-4): EAGVAQSPRYKIIEKRQSVAFWCNPISGHATLYWYQQILGQGPKLLIQFQNNGVVDDSQLPKDRFSAERLKGVDSTLKIQPAKLEDSAVYLCASSQVTGQPNEKLFFGSGTQLSVL.

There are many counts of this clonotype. CDR3 nucleotides: TGTGCCACCAGTGATTCGACCGGGACAGGGTTGGAACAGCCCCAGCATTTT. Translation: CATSDSTGTGLEQPQHF. The chain recombines TRBV24-1 with TRBJ1-5; 9 bases align to TRBD1. V lost 2 bases to trimming and J lost 7 bases; unmatched junction nucleotides: 11. Germline assignment: CDR1 KGHDR and CDR2 SFDVKD. The CDR3 runs 17 residues.

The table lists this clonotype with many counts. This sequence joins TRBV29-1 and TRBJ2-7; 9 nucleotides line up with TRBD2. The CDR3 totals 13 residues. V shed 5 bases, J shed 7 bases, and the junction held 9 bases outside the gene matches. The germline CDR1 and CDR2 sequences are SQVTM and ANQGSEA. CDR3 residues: CSVRGGRAGEQYF. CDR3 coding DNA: TGCAGCGTTCGCGGCGGGAGGGCGGGGGAGCAGTACTTC.

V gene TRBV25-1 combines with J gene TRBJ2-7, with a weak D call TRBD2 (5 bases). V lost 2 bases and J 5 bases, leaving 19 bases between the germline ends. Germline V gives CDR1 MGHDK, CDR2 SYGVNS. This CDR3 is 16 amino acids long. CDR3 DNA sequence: TGTGCCAGCAGTGAAGTTGTTCCGTGGGAGAGGAACGAGCAGTACTTC. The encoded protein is CASSEVVPWERNEQYF.

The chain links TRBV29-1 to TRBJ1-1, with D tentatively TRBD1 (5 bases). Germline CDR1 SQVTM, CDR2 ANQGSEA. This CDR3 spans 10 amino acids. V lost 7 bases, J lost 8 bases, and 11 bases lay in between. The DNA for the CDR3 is TGCAGCGGAGAGGAGGGGGAAGCTTTCTTT. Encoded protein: CSGEEGEAFF.

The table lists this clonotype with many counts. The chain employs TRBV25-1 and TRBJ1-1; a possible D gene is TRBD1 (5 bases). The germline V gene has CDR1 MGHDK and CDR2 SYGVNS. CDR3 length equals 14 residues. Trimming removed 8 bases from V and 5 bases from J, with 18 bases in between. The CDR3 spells CASSVLGVSTEAFF. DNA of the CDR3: TGTGCCAGCTCAGTTTTGGGGGTTTCGACTGAAGCTTTCTTT.

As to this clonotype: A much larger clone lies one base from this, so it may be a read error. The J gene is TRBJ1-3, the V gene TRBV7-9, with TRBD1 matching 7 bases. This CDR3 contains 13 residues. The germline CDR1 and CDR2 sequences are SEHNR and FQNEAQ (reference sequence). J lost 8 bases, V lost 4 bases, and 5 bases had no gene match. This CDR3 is CASSSGGADTIYF. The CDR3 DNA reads TGTGCCAGCAGCTCAGGGGGGGCGGACACCATATATTTT.

CDR3 in DNA: TGTGCCAGCAGCTTAGGCGGAACCCTAGCGGGAGAGACCCAGTACTTC. It is translated as CASSLGGTLAGETQYF. The J gene is TRBJ2-5, the V gene TRBV7-3; 8 nucleotides line up with TRBD2. The CDR3 totals 16 residues. In germline, CDR1 is SGHTA, CDR2 FQGTGA. V lost 2 bases to trimming and J lost 4 bases; unmatched junction nucleotides: 9.

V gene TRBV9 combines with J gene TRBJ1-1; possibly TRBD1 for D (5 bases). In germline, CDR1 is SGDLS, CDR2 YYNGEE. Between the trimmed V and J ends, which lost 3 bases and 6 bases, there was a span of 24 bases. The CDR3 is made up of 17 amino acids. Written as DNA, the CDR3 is TGTGCCAGCAGCGAAACGGGGAGGCCTGTCAGGGCGCCTGAAGCTTTCTTT. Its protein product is CASSETGRPVRAPEAFF. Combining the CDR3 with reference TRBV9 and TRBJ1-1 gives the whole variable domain DSGVTQTPKHLITATGQRVTLRCSPRSGDLSVYWYQQSLDQGLQFLIQYYNGEERAKGNILERFSAQQFPDLHSELNLSSLELGDSALYFCASSETGRPVRAPEAFFGQGTRLTVV.

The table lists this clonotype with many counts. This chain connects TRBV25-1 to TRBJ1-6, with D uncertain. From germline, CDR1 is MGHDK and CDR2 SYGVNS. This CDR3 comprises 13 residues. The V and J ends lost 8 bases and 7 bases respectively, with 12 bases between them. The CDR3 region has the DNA TGTGCCAGCCCAGTCAGCAACAATTCACCCCTCCACTTT. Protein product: CASPVSNNSPLHF. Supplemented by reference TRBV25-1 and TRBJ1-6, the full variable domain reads EADIYQTPRYLVIGTGKKITLECSQTMGHDKMYWYQQDPGMELHLIHYSYGVNSTEKGDLSSESTVSRIRTEHFPLTLESARPSHTSQYLCASPVSNNSPLHFGNGTRLTVT.

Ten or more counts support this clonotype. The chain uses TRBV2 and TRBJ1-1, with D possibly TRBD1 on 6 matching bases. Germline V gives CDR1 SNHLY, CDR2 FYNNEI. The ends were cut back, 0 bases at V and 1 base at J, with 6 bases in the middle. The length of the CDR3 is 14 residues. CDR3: CASSEAQGNTEAFF. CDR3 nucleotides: TGTGCCAGCAGTGAAGCACAGGGGAACACTGAAGCTTTCTTT.

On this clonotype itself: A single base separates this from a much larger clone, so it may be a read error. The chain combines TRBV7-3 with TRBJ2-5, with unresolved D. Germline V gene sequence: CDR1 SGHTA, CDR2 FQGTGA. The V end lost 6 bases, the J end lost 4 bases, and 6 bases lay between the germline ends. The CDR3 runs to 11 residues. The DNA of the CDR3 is TGTGCCAGCAGGGACCTAGAGACCCAGTACTTC. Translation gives CASRDLETQYF. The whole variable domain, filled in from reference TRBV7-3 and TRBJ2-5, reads GAGVSQTPSNKVTEKGKYVELRCDPISGHTALYWYRQSLGQGPEFLIYFQGTGAADDSGLPNDRFFAVRPEGSVSTLKIQRTERGDSAVYLCASRDLETQYFGPGTRLLVL.